The rows below give T cell receptor beta chains drawn from one sample of a study of blood T cell repertoires in COVID-19. Sequencing used immunoSEQ multiplex PCR; TCRdb keeps in-frame clones, though not all of them. The repertoire holds about 180,000 clones, around 90% seen once, with around 0.5% in the top ten. The source material was peripheral blood. These receptors were collected from a man aged 55 to 70 with COVID-19, enrolled during active disease. Both conserved end residues are part of each CDR3. A D gene is named only where the DNA matches it firmly. Clone size appears in some rows only: once, few, many, or a class for an expanded clone.

D | J | size | V | CDR3 | DNA
NA | TRBJ2-3 | few | TRBV24-1 | CATSDFISGHTQYF | TGTGCCACCAGTGATTTCATCAGCGGCCATACGCAGTATTTT
TRBD2 | TRBJ2-5 | NA | TRBV4-2 | CASSRTSGGQETQYF | TGTGCCAGCAGCCGGACTAGCGGGGGTCAAGAGACCCAGTACTTC
NA | TRBJ1-1 | NA | TRBV3-1/TRBV3-2 | CASSQVGGASTEAFF | TGTGCCAGCAGCCAAGTCGGGGGGGCGAGCACTGAAGCTTTCTTT
NA | TRBJ1-6 | NA | TRBV28 | CASSLSFGARGHQNSPLHF | TGTGCCAGCAGTTTAAGTTTCGGTGCCAGGGGCCATCAGAATTCACCCCTCCACTTT
TRBD1 | TRBJ2-5 | NA | TRBV19 | CATIDRGAKETQYF | TGTGCCACCATCGACAGGGGGGCAAAAGAGACCCAGTACTTC
NA | TRBJ1-2 | NA | TRBV11-2 | CASRSFLGAYGYTF | TGTGCCAGCAGGTCCTTTTTGGGAGCCTATGGCTACACCTTC
NA | TRBJ1-3 | NA | TRBV28 | CASRPRLGAGNTIYF | TGTGCCAGCAGACCCAGGCTGGGGGCAGGAAACACCATATATTTT
NA | TRBJ2-2 | NA | TRBV9 | CASSVISGGELFF | TGTGCCAGCAGCGTAATCAGCGGCGGGGAGCTGTTTTTT
TRBD1 | TRBJ2-1 | NA | TRBV7-2 | CASSLGTGSYNEQFF | TGTGCCAGCAGCCTTGGGACAGGATCCTACAATGAGCAGTTCTTC
TRBD2 | TRBJ2-2 | NA | TRBV6-5 | CALGRSGGNTGELFF | TGTGCCCTCGGGCGTAGCGGGGGGAACACCGGGGAGCTGTTTTTT
TRBD1 | TRBJ1-6 | NA | TRBV5-4 | CASSGTDNSPLHF | TGTGCCAGCAGCGGGACAGATAATTCACCCCTCCACTTT
NA | TRBJ2-1 | NA | TRBV4-3 | CASSRPRQEPYNEQFF | TGCGCCAGCAGCCGCCCCAGGCAAGAACCCTACAATGAGCAGTTCTTC
NA | TRBJ2-3 | NA | TRBV6-2/TRBV6-3 | CASSPGHQFRTDTQYF | TGTGCCAGCAGTCCCGGACATCAGTTTCGCACAGATACGCAGTATTTT
NA | TRBJ2-5 | NA | TRBV19 | CASSIGAGVQQETQYF | TGTGCCAGTAGTATAGGGGCAGGGGTTCAACAAGAGACCCAGTACTTC
NA | TRBJ1-4 | NA | TRBV27 | CASSGGEAVTNEKLFF | TGTGCCAGCAGTGGGGGGGAGGCAGTTACTAATGAAAAACTGTTTTTT
NA | TRBJ2-7 | NA | TRBV5-4 | CASSLGQARYEQYF | TGTGCCAGCAGCTTGGGGCAGGCTCGTTACGAGCAGTACTTC
NA | TRBJ2-7 | NA | TRBV24-1 | CATSDPVRGAYEQYF | TGTGCCACCAGTGACCCGGTCCGGGGGGCTTACGAGCAGTACTTC
NA | TRBJ2-5 | NA | TRBV13 | CASSLVQKRGETQYF | TGTGCCAGCAGCTTAGTGCAGAAACGGGGGGAGACCCAGTACTTC
NA | TRBJ1-5 | NA | TRBV30 | CAWSGPGSTNQPQHF | TGTGCCTGGAGTGGACCGGGTTCAACTAATCAGCCCCAGCATTTT
NA | TRBJ1-1 | NA | TRBV6-6 | CASSYSTLNTEAFF | TGTGCCAGCAGTTACTCGACTCTTAACACTGAAGCTTTCTTT
TRBD1 | TRBJ1-2 | NA | TRBV6-6 | CASSYDRDRVGYTF | TGTGCCAGCAGTTACGACAGGGATAGAGTTGGCTACACCTTC
TRBD2 | TRBJ2-7 | NA | TRBV5-8 | CASSLGSGTSGSHEQYF | TGTGCCAGCAGCTTGGGTTCGGGGACTAGCGGGAGTCACGAGCAGTACTTC
TRBD1 | TRBJ1-1 | few | TRBV6-5 | CASRGTGIGTAEAFF | TGTGCCAGCAGGGGGACAGGGATTGGGACCGCTGAAGCTTTCTTT
NA | TRBJ2-7 | NA | TRBV19 | CASRQASSYEQYF | TGTGCCAGCCGACAGGCCAGCTCCTACGAGCAGTACTTC
NA | TRBJ2-7 | NA | TRBV7-2 | CASSQNRGIMGYEQYF | TGTGCCAGCAGCCAAAACCGGGGAATAATGGGATACGAGCAGTACTTC
TRBD1 | TRBJ1-2 | NA | TRBV11-2 | CASSFTTHDRDYGYTF | TGTGCCAGCAGCTTTACGACCCACGACAGGGACTATGGCTACACCTTC
NA | TRBJ1-1 | once | TRBV6-6 | CASSRGSLNTEAFF | TGTGCCAGCAGCCGCGGGAGCCTGAACACTGAAGCTTTCTTT
NA | TRBJ1-6 | few | TRBV9 | CASSVDWGPNSPLHF | TGTGCCAGCAGCGTAGACTGGGGGCCAAATTCACCCCTCCACTTT
NA | TRBJ2-2 | NA | TRBV19 | CATQPTGLIAGELFF | TGTGCCACCCAACCAACAGGGTTGATAGCCGGGGAGCTGTTTTTT
NA | TRBJ2-7 | once | TRBV7-2 | CASSLVAGDSYEQYF | TGTGCCAGCAGCTTAGTGGCAGGGGACTCCTACGAGCAGTACTTC
TRBD1 | TRBJ1-4 | NA | TRBV15 | CATSRDRGGGEKLFF | TGTGCCACCAGCAGAGATCGAGGGGGCGGGGAAAAACTGTTTTTT